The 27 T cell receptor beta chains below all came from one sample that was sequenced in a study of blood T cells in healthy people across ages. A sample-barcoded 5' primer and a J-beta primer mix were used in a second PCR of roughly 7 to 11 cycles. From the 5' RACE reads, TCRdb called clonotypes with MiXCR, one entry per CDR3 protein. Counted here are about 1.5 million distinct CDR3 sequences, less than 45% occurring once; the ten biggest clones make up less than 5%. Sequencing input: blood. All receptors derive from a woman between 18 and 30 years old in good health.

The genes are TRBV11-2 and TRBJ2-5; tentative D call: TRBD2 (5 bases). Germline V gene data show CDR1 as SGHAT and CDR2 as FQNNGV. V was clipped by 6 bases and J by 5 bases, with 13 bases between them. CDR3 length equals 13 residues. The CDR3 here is CASRTVRVETQYF. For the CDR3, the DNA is TGTGCCAGCAGGACCGTGAGGGTTGAGACCCAGTACTTC.

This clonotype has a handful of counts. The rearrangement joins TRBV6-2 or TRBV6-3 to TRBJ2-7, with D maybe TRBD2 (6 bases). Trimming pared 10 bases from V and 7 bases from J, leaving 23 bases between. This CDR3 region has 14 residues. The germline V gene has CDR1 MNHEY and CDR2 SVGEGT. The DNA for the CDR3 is TGTGCCATCGCTAGTAGCGGCCGCGGGAATGAGCAGTACTTC. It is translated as CAIASSGRGNEQYF.

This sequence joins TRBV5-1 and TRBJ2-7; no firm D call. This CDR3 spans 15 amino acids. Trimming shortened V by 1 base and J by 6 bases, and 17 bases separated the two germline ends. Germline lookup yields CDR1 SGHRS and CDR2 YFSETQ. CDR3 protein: CASSLSSGPSLEQYF. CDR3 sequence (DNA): TGCGCCAGCAGCTTGTCCTCAGGCCCCTCCCTCGAGCAGTACTTC. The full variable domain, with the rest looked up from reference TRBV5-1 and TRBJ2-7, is KAGVTQTPRYLIKTRGQQVTLSCSPISGHRSVSWYQQTPGQGLQFLFEYFSETQRNKGNFPGRFSGRQFSNSRSEMNVSTLELGDSALYLCASSLSSGPSLEQYFGPGTRLTVT.

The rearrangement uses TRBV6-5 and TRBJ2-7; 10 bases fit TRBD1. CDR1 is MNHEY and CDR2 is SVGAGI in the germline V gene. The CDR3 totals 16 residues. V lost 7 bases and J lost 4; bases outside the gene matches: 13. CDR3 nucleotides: TGTGCCAGCACCTCCCCGGGGGGACAGGGGATTTACGAGCAGTACTTC. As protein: CASTSPGGQGIYEQYF.

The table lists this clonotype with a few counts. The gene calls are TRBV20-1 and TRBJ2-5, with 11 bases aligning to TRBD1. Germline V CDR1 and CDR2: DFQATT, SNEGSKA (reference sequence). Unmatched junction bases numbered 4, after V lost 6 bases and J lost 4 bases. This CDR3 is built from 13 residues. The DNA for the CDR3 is TGCAGTGCAGGGACAGGGGGAGGAGAGACCCAGTACTTC. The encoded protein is CSAGTGGGETQYF.

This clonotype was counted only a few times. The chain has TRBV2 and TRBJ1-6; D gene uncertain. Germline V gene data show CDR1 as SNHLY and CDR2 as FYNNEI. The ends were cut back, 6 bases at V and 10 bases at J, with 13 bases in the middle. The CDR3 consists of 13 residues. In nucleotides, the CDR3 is TGTGCCAGCAGCGAAATGCCCGGATCACCCCTCCACTTT. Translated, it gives CASSEMPGSPLHF.

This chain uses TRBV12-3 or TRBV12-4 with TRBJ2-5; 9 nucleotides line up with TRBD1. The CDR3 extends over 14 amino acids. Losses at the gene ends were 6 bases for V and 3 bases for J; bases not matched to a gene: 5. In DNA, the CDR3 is TGTGCCAGCAGAAGGACAGGGGCAAAAGAGACCCAGTACTTC. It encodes CASRRTGAKETQYF.

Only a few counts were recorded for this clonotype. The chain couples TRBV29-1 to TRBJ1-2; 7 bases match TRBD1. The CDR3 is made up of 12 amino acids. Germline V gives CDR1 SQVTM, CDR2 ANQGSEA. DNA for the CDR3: TGCACCTGTATGACAGGGATCTATGGCTACACCTTC. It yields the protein CTCMTGIYGYTF. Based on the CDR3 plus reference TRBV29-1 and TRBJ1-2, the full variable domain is SAVISQKPSRDICQRGTSLTIQCQVDSQVTMMFWYRQQPGQSLTLIATANQGSEATYESGFVIDKFPISRPNLTFSTLTVSNMSPEDSSIYLCTCMTGIYGYTFGSGTRLTVV.

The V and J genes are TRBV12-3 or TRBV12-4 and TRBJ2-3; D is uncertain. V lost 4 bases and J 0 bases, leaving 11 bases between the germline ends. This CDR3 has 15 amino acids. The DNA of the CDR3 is TGTGCCAGCAGTTCACCCCGAATAAGCACAGATACGCAGTATTTT. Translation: CASSSPRISTDTQYF.

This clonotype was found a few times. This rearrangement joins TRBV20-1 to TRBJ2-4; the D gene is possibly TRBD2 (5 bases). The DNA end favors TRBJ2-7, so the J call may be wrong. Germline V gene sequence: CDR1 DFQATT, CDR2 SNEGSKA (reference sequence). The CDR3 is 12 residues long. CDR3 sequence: CSALRGTYEQYF. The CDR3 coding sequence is TGCAGTGCTCTCCGGGGTACTTACGAGCAGTACTTC.

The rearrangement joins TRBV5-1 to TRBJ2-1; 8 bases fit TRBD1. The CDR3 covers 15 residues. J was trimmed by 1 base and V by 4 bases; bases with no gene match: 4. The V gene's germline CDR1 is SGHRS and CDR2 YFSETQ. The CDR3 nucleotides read TGCGCCAGCAGCATGACAGGGGAGTCCTACAATGAGCAGTTCTTC. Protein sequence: CASSMTGESYNEQFF.

Written as DNA, the CDR3 is TGCAGTGCACGTAAACAGGGAGGCCACGAGCAGTACTTC. It specifies CSARKQGGHEQYF. V gene TRBV20-1 combines with J gene TRBJ2-4, with D perhaps assigned TRBD1 or TRBD2 (6 bases each). Judging by the DNA end, TRBJ2-7 fits better; the J call may be wrong. Looked up from germline, CDR1 is DFQATT and CDR2 is SNEGSKA (reference sequence). The CDR3 has 13 amino acids.

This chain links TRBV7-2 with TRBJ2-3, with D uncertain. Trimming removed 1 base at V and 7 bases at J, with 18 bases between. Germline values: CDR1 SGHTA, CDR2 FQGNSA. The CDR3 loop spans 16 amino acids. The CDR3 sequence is CASSLGIESRRNTQYF. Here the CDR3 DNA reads TGTGCCAGCAGCTTAGGGATCGAGTCACGACGAAATACGCAGTATTTT.

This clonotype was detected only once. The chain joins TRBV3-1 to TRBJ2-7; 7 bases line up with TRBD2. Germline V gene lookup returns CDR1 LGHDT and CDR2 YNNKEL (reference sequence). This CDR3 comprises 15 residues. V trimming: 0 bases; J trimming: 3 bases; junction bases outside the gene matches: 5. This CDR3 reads CASSQDGWEGYEQYF. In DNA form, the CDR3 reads TGTGCCAGCAGCCAAGATGGTTGGGAGGGCTACGAGCAGTACTTC.

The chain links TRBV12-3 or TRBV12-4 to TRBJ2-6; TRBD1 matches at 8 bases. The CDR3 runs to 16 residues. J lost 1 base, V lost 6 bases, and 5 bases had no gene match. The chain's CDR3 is CASSSDRASGANVLTF. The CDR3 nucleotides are TGTGCCAGCAGCTCGGACAGGGCATCTGGGGCCAACGTCCTGACTTTC.

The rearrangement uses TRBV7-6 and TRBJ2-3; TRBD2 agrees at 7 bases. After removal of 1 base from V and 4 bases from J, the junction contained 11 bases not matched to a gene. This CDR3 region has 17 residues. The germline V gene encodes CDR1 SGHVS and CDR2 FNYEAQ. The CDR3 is CASSLGGSSVTADTQYF. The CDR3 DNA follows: TGTGCCAGCAGCTTAGGCGGGAGTTCGGTCACAGCAGATACGCAGTATTTT.

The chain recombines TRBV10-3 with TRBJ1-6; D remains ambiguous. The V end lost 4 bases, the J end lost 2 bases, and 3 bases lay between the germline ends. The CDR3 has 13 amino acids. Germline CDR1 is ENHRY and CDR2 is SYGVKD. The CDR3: CAISGPYNSPLHF. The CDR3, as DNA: TGTGCCATCAGTGGCCCCTATAATTCACCCCTCCACTTT.

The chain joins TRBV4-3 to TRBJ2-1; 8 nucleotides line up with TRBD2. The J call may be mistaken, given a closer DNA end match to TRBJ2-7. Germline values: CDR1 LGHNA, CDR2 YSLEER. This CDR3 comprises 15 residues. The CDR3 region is CASSQSREVYNEQYF. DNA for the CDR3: TGCGCCAGCAGCCAATCGCGGGAGGTCTACAATGAGCAGTACTTC.

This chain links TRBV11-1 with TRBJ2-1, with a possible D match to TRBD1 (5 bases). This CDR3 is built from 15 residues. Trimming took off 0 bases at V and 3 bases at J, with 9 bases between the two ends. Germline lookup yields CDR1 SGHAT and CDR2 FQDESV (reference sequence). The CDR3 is CASSLAWQGYNEQFF. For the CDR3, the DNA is TGTGCCAGCAGCTTAGCGTGGCAGGGCTACAATGAGCAGTTCTTC.

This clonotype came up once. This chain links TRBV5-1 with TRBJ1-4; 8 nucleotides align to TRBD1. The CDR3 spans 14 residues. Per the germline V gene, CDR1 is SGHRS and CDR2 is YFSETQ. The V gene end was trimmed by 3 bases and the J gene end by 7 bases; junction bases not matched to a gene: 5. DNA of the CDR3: TGCGCCAGCAGCTGGACAGGGCTCACTGAAAAACTGTTTTTT. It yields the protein CASSWTGLTEKLFF. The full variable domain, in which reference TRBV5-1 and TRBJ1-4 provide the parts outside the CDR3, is KAGVTQTPRYLIKTRGQQVTLSCSPISGHRSVSWYQQTPGQGLQFLFEYFSETQRNKGNFPGRFSGRQFSNSRSEMNVSTLELGDSALYLCASSWTGLTEKLFFGSGTQLSVL.

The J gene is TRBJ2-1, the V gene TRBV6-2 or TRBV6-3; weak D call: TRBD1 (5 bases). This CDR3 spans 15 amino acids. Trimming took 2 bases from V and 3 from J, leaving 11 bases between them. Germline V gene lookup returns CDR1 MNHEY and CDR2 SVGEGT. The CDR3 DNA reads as TGTGCCAGCAGTTACAGGGCAGGGAACTACAATGAGCAGTTCTTC. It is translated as CASSYRAGNYNEQFF.

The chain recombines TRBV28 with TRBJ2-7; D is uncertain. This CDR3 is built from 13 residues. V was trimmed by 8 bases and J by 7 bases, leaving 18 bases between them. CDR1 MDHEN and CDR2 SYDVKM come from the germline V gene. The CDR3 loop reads CASFRDSYKEQYF. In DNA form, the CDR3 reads TGTGCCAGCTTTAGGGATTCCTACAAGGAGCAGTACTTC.

As DNA, the CDR3 is TGTGCCAGCAGTTACGTGGCGGGGGAAAAACTGTTTTTT. This encodes CASSYVAGEKLFF. V and J are TRBV27 and TRBJ1-4; D gene unclear. Trimming pared 4 bases from V and 8 bases from J, leaving 11 bases between. CDR3 length: 13 residues. CDR1 MNHEY and CDR2 SMNVEV come from the germline V gene (reference sequence).

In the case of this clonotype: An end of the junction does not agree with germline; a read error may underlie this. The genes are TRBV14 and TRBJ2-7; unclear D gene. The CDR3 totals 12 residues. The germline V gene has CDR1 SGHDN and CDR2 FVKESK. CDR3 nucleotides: TGTGCCAGCAGCCCAACCCACTACGGGCAGTACTTC. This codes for CASSPTHYGQYF.

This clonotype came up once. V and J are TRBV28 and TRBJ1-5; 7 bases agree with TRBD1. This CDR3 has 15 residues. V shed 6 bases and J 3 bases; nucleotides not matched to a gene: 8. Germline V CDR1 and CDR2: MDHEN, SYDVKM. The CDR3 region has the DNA TGTGCCAGCAGCCCCTGGACAGGAGCCAATCAGCCCCAGCATTTT. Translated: CASSPWTGANQPQHF.

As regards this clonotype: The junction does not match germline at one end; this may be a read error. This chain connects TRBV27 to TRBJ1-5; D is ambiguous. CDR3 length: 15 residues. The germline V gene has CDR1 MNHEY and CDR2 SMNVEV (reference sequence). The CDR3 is CVSSLFPIGNQPQHF. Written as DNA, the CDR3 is TGTGTCAGCAGTTTATTCCCAATCGGCAATCAGCCCCAGCATTTT.

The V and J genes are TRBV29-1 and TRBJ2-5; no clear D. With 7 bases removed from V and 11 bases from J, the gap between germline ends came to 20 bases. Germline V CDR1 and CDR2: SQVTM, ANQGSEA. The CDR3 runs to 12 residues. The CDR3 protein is CSDSGDVNEQYF. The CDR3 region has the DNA TGCAGCGACTCAGGAGACGTCAATGAGCAGTACTTC.